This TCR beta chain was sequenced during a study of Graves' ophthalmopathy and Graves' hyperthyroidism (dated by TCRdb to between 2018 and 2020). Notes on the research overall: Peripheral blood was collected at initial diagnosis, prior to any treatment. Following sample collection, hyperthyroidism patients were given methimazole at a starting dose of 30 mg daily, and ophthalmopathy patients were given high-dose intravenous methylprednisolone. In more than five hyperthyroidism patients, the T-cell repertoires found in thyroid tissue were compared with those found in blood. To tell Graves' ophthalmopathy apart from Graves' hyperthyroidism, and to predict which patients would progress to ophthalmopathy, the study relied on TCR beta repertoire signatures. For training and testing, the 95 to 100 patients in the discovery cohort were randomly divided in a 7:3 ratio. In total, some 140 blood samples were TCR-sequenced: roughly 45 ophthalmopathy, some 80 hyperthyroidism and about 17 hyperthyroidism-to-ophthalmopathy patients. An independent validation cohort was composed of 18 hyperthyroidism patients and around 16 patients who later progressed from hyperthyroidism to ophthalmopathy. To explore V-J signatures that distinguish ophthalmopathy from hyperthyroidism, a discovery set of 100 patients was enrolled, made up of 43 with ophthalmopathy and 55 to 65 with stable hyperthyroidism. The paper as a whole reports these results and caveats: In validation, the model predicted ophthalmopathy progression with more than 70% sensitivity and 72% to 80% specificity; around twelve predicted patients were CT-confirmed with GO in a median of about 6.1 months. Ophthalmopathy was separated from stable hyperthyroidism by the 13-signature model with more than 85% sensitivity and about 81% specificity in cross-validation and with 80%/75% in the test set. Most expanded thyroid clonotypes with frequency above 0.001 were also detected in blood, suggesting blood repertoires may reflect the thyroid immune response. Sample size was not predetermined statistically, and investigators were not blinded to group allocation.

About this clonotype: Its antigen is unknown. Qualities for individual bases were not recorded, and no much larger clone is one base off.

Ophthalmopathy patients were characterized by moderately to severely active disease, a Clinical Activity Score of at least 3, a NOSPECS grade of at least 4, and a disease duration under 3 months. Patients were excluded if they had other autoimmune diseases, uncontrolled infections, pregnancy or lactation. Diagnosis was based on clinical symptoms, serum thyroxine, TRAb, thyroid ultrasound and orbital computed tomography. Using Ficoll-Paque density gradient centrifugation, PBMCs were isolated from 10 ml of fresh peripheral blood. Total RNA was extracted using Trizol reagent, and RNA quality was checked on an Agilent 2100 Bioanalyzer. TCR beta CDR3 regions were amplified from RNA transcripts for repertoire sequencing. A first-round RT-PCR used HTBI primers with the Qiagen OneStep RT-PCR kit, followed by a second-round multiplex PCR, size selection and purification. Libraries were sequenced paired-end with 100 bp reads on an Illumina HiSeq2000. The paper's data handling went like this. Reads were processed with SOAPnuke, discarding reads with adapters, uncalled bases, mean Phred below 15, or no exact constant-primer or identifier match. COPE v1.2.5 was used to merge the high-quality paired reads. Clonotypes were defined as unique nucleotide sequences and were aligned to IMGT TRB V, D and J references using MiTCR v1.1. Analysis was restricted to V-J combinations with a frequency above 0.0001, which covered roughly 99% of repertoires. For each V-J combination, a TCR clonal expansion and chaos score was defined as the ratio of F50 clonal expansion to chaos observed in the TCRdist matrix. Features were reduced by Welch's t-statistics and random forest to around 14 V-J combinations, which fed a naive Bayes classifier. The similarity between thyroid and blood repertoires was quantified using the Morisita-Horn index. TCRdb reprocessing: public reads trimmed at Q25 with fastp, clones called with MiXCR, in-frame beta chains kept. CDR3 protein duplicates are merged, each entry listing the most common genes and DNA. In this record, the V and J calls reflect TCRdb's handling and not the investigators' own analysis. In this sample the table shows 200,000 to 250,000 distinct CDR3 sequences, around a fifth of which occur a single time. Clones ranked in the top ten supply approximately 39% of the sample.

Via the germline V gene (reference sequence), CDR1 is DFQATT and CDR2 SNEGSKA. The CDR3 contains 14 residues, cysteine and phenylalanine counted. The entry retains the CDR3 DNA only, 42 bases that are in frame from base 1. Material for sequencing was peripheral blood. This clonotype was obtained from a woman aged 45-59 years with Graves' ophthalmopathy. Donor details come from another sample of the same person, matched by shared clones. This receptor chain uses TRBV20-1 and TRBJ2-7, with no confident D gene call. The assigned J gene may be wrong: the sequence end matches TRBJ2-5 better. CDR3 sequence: CSARDWSSQETQYF. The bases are TGCAGTGCTAGAGATTGGAGTAGCCAAGAGACCCAGTACTTC.